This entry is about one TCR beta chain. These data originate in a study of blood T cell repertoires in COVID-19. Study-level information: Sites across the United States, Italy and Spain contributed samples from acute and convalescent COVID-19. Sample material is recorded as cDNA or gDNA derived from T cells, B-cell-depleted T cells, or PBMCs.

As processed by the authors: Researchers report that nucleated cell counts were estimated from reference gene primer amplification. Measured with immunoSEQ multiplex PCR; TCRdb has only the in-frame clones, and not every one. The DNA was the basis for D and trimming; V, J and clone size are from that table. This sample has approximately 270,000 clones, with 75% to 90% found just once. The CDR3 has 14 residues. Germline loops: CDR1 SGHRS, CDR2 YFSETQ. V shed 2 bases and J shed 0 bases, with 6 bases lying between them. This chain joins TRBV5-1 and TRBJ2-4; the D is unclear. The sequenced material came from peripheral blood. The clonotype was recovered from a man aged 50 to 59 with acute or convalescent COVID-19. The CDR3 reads CASSFTVAKNIQYF. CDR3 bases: TGCGCCAGCAGCTTTACAGTAGCCAAAAACATTCAGTACTTC.